One sample yielded the 18 T cell receptor beta chains listed below, sequenced in a study of blood T cell repertoires in COVID-19 (dated by TCRdb to about 2020). The library was generated by the immunoSEQ multiplex PCR assay. TCRdb holds this immuneACCESS table with in-frame rearrangements only. Some clones are missing; in checked studies, unresolved V genes explain under half, and the rest has no known cause. A total of under 500,000 clones appear in this sample, about 89% of them only once. The top ten constitute about 4.5% of the sample. Sequencing was done on a sample of peripheral blood. These TCRs come from a woman aged 25 to 39 with acute or convalescent COVID-19.

The chain combines TRBV4-2 with TRBJ1-2; 7 bases fit TRBD1. Germline V gene data show CDR1 as LGHNA and CDR2 as YNFKEQ. Trimming took 0 bases from V and 6 from J; bases not matched to a gene: 10. The CDR3 has 16 residues. The CDR3 here is CASSQEGFPGGNGYTF. CDR3 nucleotides: TGTGCCAGCAGCCAAGAAGGATTTCCAGGGGGAAATGGCTACACCTTC.

V gene TRBV30 combines with J gene TRBJ2-7, with a tentative D call TRBD2 (6 bases). Germline CDR1 GTSNPN, CDR2 SVGIG (reference sequence). The CDR3 consists of 14 residues. Trimming cost V 1 base and J 4 bases, with 14 bases left between them. CDR3 bases: TGTGCCTGGAGTGGGAGTGGAGGGATTTACGAGCAGTACTTC. Translated, it gives CAWSGSGGIYEQYF. The complete variable domain, with remaining parts taken from reference TRBV30 and TRBJ2-7, reads SQTIHQWPATLVQPVGSPLSLECTVEGTSNPNLYWYRQAAGRGLQLLFYSVGIGQISSEVPQNLSASRPQDRQFILSSKKLLLSDSGFYLCAWSGSGGIYEQYFGPGTRLTVT.

The gene calls are TRBV28 and TRBJ2-3; 8 bases are shared with TRBD2. The CDR3 sequence is 16 residues long. With V trimmed by 5 bases and J by 0 bases, 7 bases remained unmatched. Germline CDR1 MDHEN, CDR2 SYDVKM. The CDR3 region has the DNA TGTGCCAGCAGTACGATAGCGGGGTCAAGCACAGATACGCAGTATTTT. This translates into CASSTIAGSSTDTQYF.

The chain carries TRBV7-9 and TRBJ2-7; 11 bases are a match to TRBD2. There are 16 residues in the CDR3. After removal of 2 bases from V and 1 base from J, the junction contained 4 bases not matched to a gene. Germline V gene sequence: CDR1 SEHNR, CDR2 FQNEAQ (reference sequence). The CDR3 DNA is TGTGCCAGCAGCTTAAGACTAGCGGGGACGTCCTACGAGCAGTACTTC. This sequence encodes CASSLRLAGTSYEQYF.

The chain is built from TRBV27 and TRBJ1-4; D is possibly TRBD1 (6 bases). Trimming took 6 bases from V and 6 from J, leaving 26 bases between them. This CDR3 region has 18 residues. Germline V gene data show CDR1 as MNHEY and CDR2 as SMNVEV (reference sequence). The CDR3 sequence is CASRSQGRGEINDEKLFF. In nucleotides, the CDR3 is TGTGCCAGCAGGTCACAGGGTCGGGGGGAGATCAATGATGAAAAACTGTTTTTT.

This sequence joins TRBV3-1 (or the pseudogene TRBV3-2) and TRBJ1-1, with a tentative D call TRBD1 (5 bases). V dropped 4 bases and J dropped 4 bases, with 22 bases sitting between them. The CDR3 covers 17 residues. Germline lookup yields CDR1 LGHDT and CDR2 YNNKEL (reference sequence). The CDR3 bases are TGTGCCAGCAGCCGACCAAGCTGGGGCGGAAGGGCCACTGAAGCTTTCTTT. Amino acid sequence: CASSRPSWGGRATEAFF.

V and J are TRBV5-1 and TRBJ2-3; 7 bases are a match to TRBD1. V lost 7 bases and J lost 1; bases outside the gene matches: 9. From germline, CDR1 is SGHRS and CDR2 YFSETQ. This CDR3 comprises 15 residues. For the CDR3, the DNA is TGCGCCAGCTCCCGAGGCGGACAGGGCACAGATACGCAGTATTTT. Translation gives CASSRGGQGTDTQYF.

This sequence joins TRBV7-3 and TRBJ2-3; D may be TRBD2 (5 bases). The CDR3 totals 13 residues. Germline values: CDR1 SGHTA, CDR2 FQGTGA. V was clipped by 2 bases and J by 6 bases, with 9 bases between them. CDR3 DNA sequence: TGTGCCAGCAGCTTAGGGAGAATCGATACGCAGTATTTT. Amino acids: CASSLGRIDTQYF.

V and J are TRBV4-1 and TRBJ1-4; 9 nucleotides align to TRBD1. The CDR3 loop spans 16 amino acids. Germline values: CDR1 MGHRA, CDR2 YSYEKL. V shed 2 bases and J 3 bases; nucleotides not matched to a gene: 4. The CDR3 sequence is CASSQNTGGSNEKLFF. CDR3 DNA sequence: TGCGCCAGCAGCCAAAACACAGGGGGCTCTAATGAAAAACTGTTTTTT.

Here the CDR3 reads CASSENRRINEQFF. CDR3 bases: TGCGCCAGCAGTGAAAACAGGCGGATCAATGAGCAGTTCTTC. The chain recombines TRBV10-2 with TRBJ2-1; the D gene is possibly TRBD1 (5 bases). The ends were cut back, 3 bases at V and 6 bases at J, with 12 bases in the middle. This CDR3 contains 14 residues. Germline assignment: CDR1 WSHSY and CDR2 SAAADI.

The chain uses TRBV4-2 and TRBJ2-1; 8 bases map to TRBD1. This CDR3 has 15 residues. Germline trimming cut 5 bases from V and 4 bases from J; bases unmatched to any gene: 7. Germline V gene sequence: CDR1 LGHNA, CDR2 YNFKEQ. The chain's CDR3 is CASSARQGLYNEQFF. DNA for the CDR3: TGTGCCAGCAGCGCGAGACAGGGGCTATACAATGAGCAGTTCTTC.

The J gene is TRBJ2-1, the V gene TRBV9; 8 bases map to TRBD2. CDR1 and CDR2 from the germline V gene are SGDLS and YYNGEE. The CDR3 is made up of 12 amino acids. J lost 10 bases, V lost 5 bases, and 5 bases had no gene match. The CDR3 DNA sequence: TGTGCCAGCAGTTTCGGGACTAGAGAGCAGTTCTTC. Translated: CASSFGTREQFF.

The chain recombines TRBV14 with TRBJ1-4, with D possibly TRBD1 on 5 matching bases. There are 13 residues in the CDR3. V gave up 6 bases and J gave up 8 bases, with 13 bases separating them. The germline V gene encodes CDR1 SGHDN and CDR2 FVKESK. The CDR3 bases are TGTGCCAGCAGGCGGGGGTATCAAGAAAAACTGTTTTTT. Translated, it gives CASRRGYQEKLFF.

This sequence joins TRBV4-1 and TRBJ2-5, with D maybe TRBD1 (7 bases). The CDR3 is 17 amino acids. Trimming removed 0 bases at V and 5 bases at J, with 19 bases between. The germline gives CDR1 MGHRA, CDR2 YSYEKL. CDR3 in amino acids: CASSQDVGGPAGETQYF. The CDR3 bases are TGCGCCAGCAGCCAAGATGTAGGGGGCCCCGCGGGGGAGACCCAGTACTTC.

The gene calls are TRBV6-5 and TRBJ2-7; 11 bases agree with TRBD2. The germline V gene encodes CDR1 MNHEY and CDR2 SVGAGI. This CDR3 comprises 15 residues. V lost 7 bases and J lost 0; bases outside the gene matches: 5. CDR3 DNA: TGTGCCAGCACCGTAGCGGGGGGGAGCTCCTACGAGCAGTACTTC. It codes for CASTVAGGSSYEQYF.

This clone was seen more than once but under ten times. The chain joins TRBV6-5 to TRBJ2-2; D might be TRBD1 (7 bases). V lost 4 bases and J 0 bases, leaving 12 bases between the germline ends. Germline-derived CDR1 and CDR2 are MNHEY and SVGAGI. The CDR3 contains 16 residues. CDR3 loop: CASSSPRGANTGELFF. For the CDR3, the DNA is TGTGCCAGCAGTTCCCCCAGGGGGGCGAACACCGGGGAGCTGTTTTTT.

This clone was recorded only once. This chain joins TRBV4-1 and TRBJ2-1, with 11 bases lining up with TRBD2. Germline lookup yields CDR1 MGHRA and CDR2 YSYEKL. V was pared by 1 base and J by 7 bases, with 12 bases of the junction left unmatched. The CDR3 has 18 residues. This chain's CDR3 is CASSQVSIWGLAENEQFF. CDR3 bases: TGCGCCAGCAGCCAAGTTTCGATTTGGGGACTAGCGGAGAATGAGCAGTTCTTC.

V and J are TRBV7-3 and TRBJ2-2, with D uncertain. Germline loops: CDR1 SGHTA, CDR2 FQGTGA. Trimming pared 2 bases from V and 5 bases from J, leaving 6 bases between. The CDR3 contains 13 residues. CDR3: CASSLHRTGELFF. CDR3 nucleotides: TGTGCCAGCAGCTTACACAGAACCGGGGAGCTGTTTTTT.